A selection of T cell receptor beta chains follows, all from one sample in a study of cytomegalovirus exposure and HLA in healthy donors. The method was immunoSEQ multiplex PCR; TCRdb's version includes in-frame clones alone and lacks a portion of them. Reported are roughly 110,000 clones; the ten largest clones contain roughly 3.7%. Source material: PBMCs. These receptors were obtained from a man aged 25-45 years in good health and CMV-seronegative. Both conserved end residues are part of each CDR3. The D gene is left open where the match is weak.

j_gene	d_gene	v_gene	CDR3nt	CDR3aa
TRBJ2-7	TRBD2	TRBV7-2	TGTGCCAGCAGCTTAGAACTAGCGGGGGGGCCAGAGCAGTACTTC	CASSLELAGGPEQYF
TRBJ1-1	NA	TRBV18	TGTGCCAGCTCCCTCGACTCGAACACTGAAGCTTTCTTT	CASSLDSNTEAFF
TRBJ2-3	TRBD2	TRBV6-5	TGTGCCAGCAGGGCTAGCGGGACCCATACGCAGTATTTT	CASRASGTHTQYF
TRBJ2-5	TRBD2	TRBV11-2	TGTGCCAGCAGGATAGCGGGGCTTGAGACCCAGTACTTC	CASRIAGLETQYF
TRBJ1-1	NA	TRBV19	TGTGCCAGTAGTAGGATGAGGGGGGGAATTCGAGCGAGCACTGAAGCTTTCTTT	CASSRMRGGIRASTEAFF
TRBJ2-7	NA	TRBV14	TGTGCCAGCAGCCAGGGGTTTCAGGGGCTGTACGAGCAGTACTTC	CASSQGFQGLYEQYF
TRBJ1-2	NA	TRBV4-2	TGTGCCAGCAGCCAAGGTGTGGAGGGGTGGAACTATGGCTACACCTTC	CASSQGVEGWNYGYTF
TRBJ2-7	NA	TRBV4-1	TGCGCCAGCAGCCAAGACAGGGACTCCTACGAGCAGTACTTC	CASSQDRDSYEQYF
TRBJ1-1	NA	TRBV6-4	TGTGCCAGTAGAGTGAATACGAACACTGAAGCTTTCTTT	CASRVNTNTEAFF
TRBJ1-2	NA	TRBV14	TGTGCCAGCAGCCGGATAGACAGACCAGGACGTCTCGGCTACACCTTC	CASSRIDRPGRLGYTF
TRBJ2-2	NA	TRBV28	TGTGCCAGCAGGGGGACACCAGACACCGGGGAGCTGTTTTTT	CASRGTPDTGELFF
TRBJ2-7	NA	TRBV4-1	TGCGCCAGCAGCGACCGGGACATCTCCTACGAGCAGTACTTC	CASSDRDISYEQYF
TRBJ1-5	TRBD1	TRBV28	TGTGCCAGCAGCTACCCGGGGACAGGGAGGCTCAATCAGCCCCAGCATTTT	CASSYPGTGRLNQPQHF
TRBJ2-5	TRBD2	TRBV11-2	TGTGCCAGCAGCTCCTCAGGACTAGTTGGAGAGACCCAGTACTTC	CASSSSGLVGETQYF
TRBJ2-7	NA	TRBV10-3	TGTGCCACTTTGGGACACGGGTCCTACGAGCAGTACTTC	CATLGHGSYEQYF
TRBJ2-7	NA	TRBV4-1	TGCGCCAGCAGCCAAGGGAGCCCCTCCTACGAGCAGTACTTC	CASSQGSPSYEQYF
TRBJ2-3	NA	TRBV5-1	TGCGCCAGCAGCTTGGATCCGGGAGTAAGCACAGATACGCAGTATTTT	CASSLDPGVSTDTQYF
TRBJ2-6	NA	TRBV5-1	TGCGCCAGCAGCTTGCGGTGGGGGGCTGGGGCCAACGTCCTGACTTTC	CASSLRWGAGANVLTF
TRBJ2-7	NA	TRBV5-1	TGCGCCAGCAGCAAAGACAGTATCGACGAGCAGTACTTC	CASSKDSIDEQYF
TRBJ2-3	NA	TRBV7-2	TGTGCCAGCAGCCCACACGGTTACCTAGGGGGGGGTGGGACAGATACGCAGTATTTT	CASSPHGYLGGGGTDTQYF
TRBJ2-7	NA	TRBV7-9	TGTGCCAGCAGCTTACGAATTCCTTACGAGCAGTACTTC	CASSLRIPYEQYF
TRBJ2-7	NA	TRBV10-3	TGTGCCATCAGTGATTCCAACTACGAGCAGTACTTC	CAISDSNYEQYF
TRBJ1-6	NA	TRBV5-1	TGCGCCAGCAGCTTGGACAGGGAACGGTCACCCCTCCACTTT	CASSLDRERSPLHF
TRBJ1-1	NA	TRBV19	TGTGCCAGTAGTATCGGATGGGGTAGCGTGACTGAAGCTTTCTTT	CASSIGWGSVTEAFF
TRBJ2-7	NA	TRBV6-6	TGTGCCAGCAGTTTAGGAGGGAACTCCTACGAGCAGTACTTC	CASSLGGNSYEQYF
TRBJ2-2	NA	TRBV19	TGTGCCACTACAGGATTTGCGAACACCGGGGAGCTGTTTTTT	CATTGFANTGELFF
TRBJ1-3	NA	TRBV7-9	TGTGCCAGCAGCGGGCTCAGGGAGGTCTCTGGAAACACCATATATTTT	CASSGLREVSGNTIYF
TRBJ1-1	NA	TRBV7-2	TGTGCCAGCAGCTTCGGGACTGCGGATGAAGCTTTCTTT	CASSFGTADEAFF
TRBJ1-6	TRBD1	TRBV10-2	TGCGCCAGCAGATCGGCAGGGGGCAAAGAAAATTCACCCCTCCACTTT	CASRSAGGKENSPLHF
TRBJ2-7	NA	TRBV5-6	TGTGCCAGCAGCTTGGGACAGAGCTCCTACGAGCAGTACTTC	CASSLGQSSYEQYF
TRBJ1-1	NA	TRBV21-1	TGTGCCAGCAGCCGCAAAGGCCCAGGATCTACAGCTGAAGCTTTCTTT	CASSRKGPGSTAEAFF
TRBJ2-1	NA	TRBV27	TGTGCCAGCAGTTTCTTTTCGGGGGTCGCCTACAATGAGCAGTTCTTC	CASSFFSGVAYNEQFF
TRBJ2-1	NA	TRBV28	TGTGCCAGTCTCACGCAGGCCAATGAGCAGTTCTTC	CASLTQANEQFF
TRBJ1-6	NA	TRBV6-5	TGTGCCAGCAGTCTGGACCCGGGGAATTCACCCCTCCACTTT	CASSLDPGNSPLHF
TRBJ2-3	NA	TRBV27	TGTGCCAGCAGCAGAAACGACAGGACAGATACGCAGTATTTT	CASSRNDRTDTQYF
TRBJ2-3	TRBD2	TRBV30	TGTGCCTGGGCCCCTAGCGGCTGGGGGGATACGCAGTATTTT	CAWAPSGWGDTQYF
TRBJ2-1	NA	TRBV4-1	TGCGCCAGCAGCCAAGAAGGAGGACTTCGAAATAACAATGAGCAGTTCTTC	CASSQEGGLRNNNEQFF
TRBJ2-3	NA	TRBV9	TGTGCCACCTCTACGGGCCTCGGGGCAGATACGCAGTATTTT	CATSTGLGADTQYF
TRBJ1-3	NA	TRBV27	TGTGCCAGCAGTTTACGTGCCTCCGGGTCCTTCTCTGGAAACACCATATATTTT	CASSLRASGSFSGNTIYF
TRBJ2-3	TRBD2	TRBV14	TGTGCCAGCAGCCACCCTAGCGGGGGGTTTGGCACAGATACGCAGTATTTT	CASSHPSGGFGTDTQYF
TRBJ2-1	TRBD2	TRBV7-3	TGTGCCAGCAGCCGGAGGGCTAGCGGGGGGACTACGAGCTCCTACAATGAGCAGTTCTTC	CASSRRASGGTTSSYNEQFF
TRBJ1-5	NA	TRBV2	TGTGCCAGCAGTGAACTGTTAGCTCAGCCCCAGCATTTT	CASSELLAQPQHF
TRBJ1-2	TRBD1	TRBV5-5	TGTGCCAGCAGCTTGTACCCGCGTGAGACAGGGGGTTTGGGGTCGTATGGCTACACCTTC	CASSLYPRETGGLGSYGYTF
TRBJ2-5	TRBD1	TRBV19	TGTGCCAGCGGGACAGGATGGGGTCAAGAGACCCAGTACTTC	CASGTGWGQETQYF
TRBJ2-4	NA	TRBV14	TGTGCCAGCAGCCAAGTCGCTTCAGAGAGGAACATTCAGTACTTC	CASSQVASERNIQYF
TRBJ2-7	TRBD2	TRBV4-3	TGCGCCAGCAGCCAAGGTCCTAGCGGGGGGGCGCCGAAGCAGTACTTC	CASSQGPSGGAPKQYF
TRBJ2-7	TRBD2	TRBV6-5	TGTGCCAGCAGTTACGGTAGCGGGGCCTCCTACGAGCAGTACTTC	CASSYGSGASYEQYF
TRBJ2-2	NA	TRBV6-5	TGTGCCAGCAGTTACCGGGGTCACACCGGGGAGCTGTTTTTT	CASSYRGHTGELFF
TRBJ2-7	NA	TRBV28	TGTGCCAGCAGTTTATCCTTCCAGGGGAACGAGCAGTACTTC	CASSLSFQGNEQYF
TRBJ2-7	NA	TRBV15	TGTGCCACCAGCCCGAGGTCAGGGGCGGTCTACGAGCAGTACTTC	CATSPRSGAVYEQYF
TRBJ2-3	NA	TRBV7-6	TGTGCCAGCAGCTTTCCGGGTAGTCGCACAGATACGCAGTATTTT	CASSFPGSRTDTQYF
TRBJ2-4	NA	TRBV30	TGTGCCTGGATAAGTCAGCGTGACATTCAGTACTTC	CAWISQRDIQYF
TRBJ2-3	NA	TRBV6-4	TGTGCCAGCAGTGACTCTCACAACACAGATACGCAGTATTTT	CASSDSHNTDTQYF
TRBJ1-2	NA	TRBV21-1	TGTGCCAGCAGCAAATTAGTCCAAAAGAGGGGCTACACCTTC	CASSKLVQKRGYTF
TRBJ2-1	NA	TRBV28	TGTGCCAGCAGTCTTGGTAAAGGGGGCTCCTACAATGAGCAGTTCTTC	CASSLGKGGSYNEQFF
TRBJ1-2	NA	TRBV5-1	TGCGCCAGCAGCACATCATACGGGAGCACTGGCTACACCTTC	CASSTSYGSTGYTF
TRBJ1-2	NA	TRBV30	TGTGCCTGGAGTACGACAGGAACTAACTATGGCTACACCTTC	CAWSTTGTNYGYTF